The rows below give T cell receptor beta chains drawn from one sample of a study of lymphopenia after photon versus proton radiotherapy. Sequenced by immunoSEQ multiplex PCR; TCRdb stores in-frame clones only, minus some. The sample records about 49,000 clones, over 70% being singletons. The source was peripheral blood, collected from a patient treated with photon-based radiotherapy. These receptors came from a man aged 50 to 59 with gastric cancer. Both conserved end residues are part of each CDR3. The D gene is left open where the match is weak. For some rows the clone size is stated as once, few or many, or as a class when expanded; others skip it.

J gene	D gene	clone size	V gene	CDR3 protein	CDR3 DNA
TRBJ1-2	-	-	TRBV27	CASSLGGPLGYGYTF	TGTGCCAGCAGTCTAGGGGGGCCGTTGGGCTATGGCTACACCTTC
TRBJ2-7	TRBD2	-	TRBV11-2	CASMPGLASTYEQYF	TGTGCCAGCATGCCGGGACTAGCGTCTACCTACGAGCAGTACTTC
TRBJ2-7	TRBD2	once	TRBV19	CASRDSGRGFEQYF	TGTGCCAGTCGAGATAGCGGGAGAGGTTTCGAGCAGTACTTC
TRBJ2-3	TRBD2	-	TRBV19	CASSILAGVPDTQYF	TGTGCCAGTAGTATACTAGCGGGAGTCCCAGATACGCAGTATTTT
TRBJ2-7	-	-	TRBV14	CASSQDTGFGQYF	TGTGCCAGCAGCCAAGATACGGGGTTCGGGCAGTACTTC
TRBJ2-3	-	-	TRBV7-9	CASTPGGDTQYF	TGTGCCAGCACCCCCGGCGGGGATACGCAGTATTTT
TRBJ2-3	-	-	TRBV5-4	CASSLTASTDTQYF	TGTGCCAGCAGCTTAACGGCTAGCACAGATACGCAGTATTTT
TRBJ2-7	TRBD1	-	TRBV11-3	CASSLGAGGNFEQYF	TGTGCCAGCAGCTTAGGGGCAGGGGGCAACTTCGAGCAGTACTTC
TRBJ2-7	TRBD1	-	TRBV6-5	CASSYSTGWEHEQYF	TGTGCCAGCAGTTACTCGACAGGGTGGGAACACGAGCAGTACTTC
TRBJ2-6	-	-	TRBV5-1	CASSLQGSSGANVLTF	TGCGCCAGCAGCTTGCAGGGGAGCTCTGGGGCCAACGTCCTGACTTTC
TRBJ2-1	TRBD2	-	TRBV25-1	CASSEYAGGYNEQFF	TGTGCCAGCAGTGAATATGCGGGAGGGTACAATGAGCAGTTCTTC
TRBJ1-4	-	-	TRBV11-2	CASRRPATNEKLFF	TGTGCCAGCAGACGTCCGGCAACTAATGAAAAACTGTTTTTT
TRBJ1-1	-	-	TRBV6-5	CASSLPNTEAFF	TGTGCCAGCAGTTTACCTAACACTGAAGCTTTCTTT
TRBJ1-2	-	-	TRBV15	CATSRDVGPGYTF	TGTGCCACCAGCAGAGATGTAGGGCCTGGCTACACCTTC
TRBJ2-2	TRBD2	-	TRBV30	CAWSPMSGRSTGELFF	TGTGCCTGGAGTCCCATGAGCGGGAGGTCTACCGGGGAGCTGTTTTTT
TRBJ2-5	TRBD2	once	TRBV5-1	CASSYLADQLGYQETQYF	TGCGCCAGCAGCTATCTAGCGGACCAATTAGGGTACCAAGAGACCCAGTACTTC
TRBJ2-3	-	-	TRBV6-1	CASSERGMATDTQYF	TGTGCCAGCAGTGAAAGGGGGATGGCCACAGATACGCAGTATTTT
TRBJ2-7	TRBD1	-	TRBV2	CASSEALKRGLEQYF	TGTGCCAGCAGTGAAGCGCTAAAGAGGGGGCTCGAGCAGTACTTC
TRBJ2-7	-	-	TRBV5-1	CASSLGSSYEQYF	TGCGCCAGCAGCTTAGGGTCCTCCTACGAGCAGTACTTC
TRBJ2-3	-	-	TRBV7-2	CASSLGAGRTDTQYF	TGTGCCAGCAGCTTAGGGGCGGGACGCACAGATACGCAGTATTTT
TRBJ2-3	-	-	TRBV5-1	CASSPLAVSTDTQYF	TGCGCCAGCAGCCCTCTGGCGGTCTCCACAGATACGCAGTATTTT
TRBJ2-3	-	-	TRBV19	CASSRGSSTDTQYF	TGTGCCAGTAGTAGAGGCAGCAGCACAGATACGCAGTATTTT
TRBJ1-1	-	once	TRBV5-1	CASSPLGGETEAFF	TGCGCCAGCAGCCCGCTCGGGGGCGAAACTGAAGCTTTCTTT
TRBJ2-5	TRBD1	-	TRBV28	CASSLSGQGETQYF	TGTGCCAGCAGTTTATCGGGACAGGGGGAGACCCAGTACTTC
TRBJ2-5	TRBD1	-	TRBV19	CASSDFSQGGETQYF	TGTGCCAGTAGTGACTTCTCACAGGGGGGCGAGACCCAGTACTTC
TRBJ2-1	-	-	TRBV9	CASSVKEGSSYNEQFF	TGTGCCAGCAGCGTAAAGGAGGGAAGCTCCTACAATGAGCAGTTCTTC
TRBJ1-1	-	few	TRBV2	CASSVLVSNTEAFF	TGTGCCAGCAGTGTTCTGGTTTCTAACACTGAAGCTTTCTTT
TRBJ1-2	-	-	TRBV11-2	CASSLDGYYGYTF	TGTGCCAGCAGCTTAGACGGTTACTATGGCTACACCTTC
TRBJ2-7	-	-	TRBV6-1	CASSGRTGGYEQYF	TGTGCCAGCAGTGGCCGGACTGGGGGGTACGAGCAGTACTTC
TRBJ2-7	TRBD2	-	TRBV7-9	CASSPPAGLNEQYF	TGTGCCAGCAGCCCACCAGCGGGACTCAACGAGCAGTACTTC
TRBJ2-7	-	-	TRBV11-1	CASSGRGTPYEQYF	TGTGCCAGCAGCGGCCGGGGGACCCCTTACGAGCAGTACTTC
TRBJ2-7	TRBD1	-	TRBV7-8	CASSLEGASTYEQYF	TGTGCCAGCAGCTTAGAGGGGGCTTCTACCTACGAGCAGTACTTC
TRBJ1-5	-	-	TRBV30	CAWSVGQASNQPQHF	TGTGCCTGGAGTGTAGGGCAGGCGAGCAATCAGCCCCAGCATTTT
TRBJ2-5	TRBD2	-	TRBV18	CASSLGTSGTETQYF	TGTGCCAGCTCACTAGGGACTAGCGGGACAGAGACCCAGTACTTC
TRBJ2-1	-	-	TRBV19	CASSIQSSYNEQFF	TGTGCCAGTAGTATCCAGAGCTCCTACAATGAGCAGTTCTTC
TRBJ1-1	-	few	TRBV29-1	CSAQGWSTEAFF	TGCAGCGCCCAGGGGTGGAGCACTGAAGCTTTCTTT
TRBJ1-2	TRBD1	-	TRBV7-9	CASSLVYRGLNYGYTF	TGTGCCAGCAGCTTAGTGTACAGGGGGCTTAACTATGGCTACACCTTC
TRBJ2-2	-	-	TRBV11-2	CASSFWYDSGNTGELFF	TGTGCCAGCAGCTTTTGGTATGATTCCGGGAACACCGGGGAGCTGTTTTTT
TRBJ1-2	TRBD1	-	TRBV19	CATSPTGGAGGYTF	TGTGCCACCTCCCCGACAGGGGGCGCAGGTGGCTACACCTTC
TRBJ2-3	TRBD2	-	TRBV7-2	CASSLARSGRAIDTQYF	TGTGCCAGCAGCTTAGCGAGGAGCGGGAGGGCCATAGATACGCAGTATTTT
TRBJ2-3	TRBD2	-	TRBV28	CASSSPQREGLWGTDTQYF	TGTGCCAGCAGTTCCCCGCAGCGGGAGGGCCTATGGGGCACAGATACGCAGTATTTT